This is a list of T cell receptor beta chains from one sample in a study of blood T cells in healthy people across ages. TCRdb itself ran the 5' RACE reads through MiXCR, one entry per CDR3 protein. This table holds about 650,000 distinct CDR3 sequences, 32% found once. Sequenced material: blood. The receptors originated from a woman aged 80 or older in good health. The CDR3 runs from the conserved cysteine through the conserved F or W. Fields, in order: CDR3 DNA, CDR3 protein, clone size, J gene, D gene, V gene. D genes are given only for firm matches. Some rows mark clone size as missing; the rest say once, few, many or name a class of expanded clone.

TGTGCCAGCAGCTTGTTGGTAGGACTATCCTACAATGAGCAGTACTTC	CASSLLVGLSYNEQYF	NA	TRBJ2-7	NA	TRBV5-6
TGTGCCAGCACCGGTGGGGGGACAGGGAATTCACCCCTCCACTTT	CASTGGGTGNSPLHF	few	TRBJ1-6	TRBD1	TRBV6-1
TGCAGTGCCCTAGATTGGGGAGCCCAAGAGACCCAGTACTTC	CSALDWGAQETQYF	many	TRBJ2-5	NA	TRBV20-1
TGTGCCAGCTCACCGACGGTTGGGACAGGGGGCTTAAATTCACCCCTCCACTTT	CASSPTVGTGGLNSPLHF	few	TRBJ1-6	TRBD1	TRBV18
TGTGCCAGCAGCCAAGATGCGAGTAATTCACCCCTCCACTTT	CASSQDASNSPLHF	few	TRBJ1-6	NA	TRBV3-1
TGTGCCAGCAGCGTAGGACAGGGAAGAGGGAACACTGAAGCTTTCTTT	CASSVGQGRGNTEAFF	few	TRBJ1-1	TRBD1	TRBV9
TGTGCCAGCAGCTCCGCACGGCCAGCAAACAATGAGCAGTACTTC	CASSSARPANNEQYF	NA	TRBJ2-7	NA	TRBV7-2
TGCGCCAGCAGCTTGGGAGGCAGAGGGCGCGAGCAGTACTTC	CASSLGGRGREQYF	few	TRBJ2-7	NA	TRBV5-1
TGCAGTGCTAGTAACAGGGGCTATAGCAATCAGCCCCAGCATTTT	CSASNRGYSNQPQHF	NA	TRBJ1-5	TRBD1	TRBV20-1
TGTGCCTGGTCTGGGCAGTCGAACGCCGGGGAGCTGTTTTTT	CAWSGQSNAGELFF	NA	TRBJ2-2	NA	TRBV30
TGTGCCAGCAGTTCGGACAGGGGGGCTAGCACAGATACGCAGTATTTT	CASSSDRGASTDTQYF	once	TRBJ2-3	TRBD1	TRBV6-5
TGTGCCAGCAGCTTGACTAGCGGGGTCGAGCAGTACTTC	CASSLTSGVEQYF	many	TRBJ2-7	TRBD2	TRBV7-2
TGTGCCAGCAGACTGACGACAGCGGGGGGCTCCTACAATGAGCAGTTCTTC	CASRLTTAGGSYNEQFF	many	TRBJ2-1	TRBD2	TRBV27
TGCAGTGCTAGTCGTCCAGGCCCAGATACGCAGTATTTT	CSASRPGPDTQYF	once	TRBJ2-3	NA	TRBV20-1
TGTGCCAGCAGCTTAGGGCGGACAGGGGGCCAAGAGACCCAGTACTTC	CASSLGRTGGQETQYF	NA	TRBJ2-5	TRBD1	TRBV7-8
TGTGCCAGCTCACCACCCGGGCACGGAAACATTCAGTACTTC	CASSPPGHGNIQYF	few	TRBJ2-4	NA	TRBV18
TGTGCCATCAGTGAGTCCGGGACAGGGTTTCAGCCCCAGCATTTT	CAISESGTGFQPQHF	few	TRBJ1-5	TRBD1	TRBV10-3
TGTGCCAGCAGCCGGGTCGGAGACTACGAGCAGTACTTC	CASSRVGDYEQYF	NA	TRBJ2-7	NA	TRBV7-9
TGTGCCAGCCGGGACAGGGGCTTTCTAGGCTATGGCTACACCTTC	CASRDRGFLGYGYTF	few	TRBJ1-2	TRBD1	TRBV5-6
TGCAGTGCTACCGGGACTAGCCAGGGTAAAGGCGTCTACAATGAGCAGTTCTTC	CSATGTSQGKGVYNEQFF	NA	TRBJ2-1	TRBD2	TRBV20-1
TGTGCCTGCTCTCAGGGACAGGGGAGCAATCAGCCCCAGCATTTT	CACSQGQGSNQPQHF	NA	TRBJ1-5	TRBD1	TRBV18
TGTGCCTGGACCTTGGGGGGCCCGGCGAGGGGTGAAGCTTTCTTT	CAWTLGGPARGEAFF	few	TRBJ1-1	NA	TRBV30